The 4 T cell receptor beta chains below were found in one sample sequenced in a study of regulatory T cells in long-lasting Graves disease. Construction of the TCR beta libraries employed iRepertoire HTBI primers in conjunction with Arm-PCR of CDR3 regions. TCRdb independently ran MiXCR on the multiplex PCR reads; one entry per CDR3 protein. The sample contains a few hundred thousand distinct CDR3 sequences, roughly 20% of which appear only once. Sample time point: persistent/refractory GD, antithyroid drugs over 5 years with positive TRAb. Researchers made the TCR library from RNA that was extracted from PBMCs. This specimen consisted of peripheral blood mononuclear cells (PBMCs), obtained when the disease was refractory, from a patient treated with antithyroid drugs. The receptors were gathered from a woman aged 35 to 49 with Graves disease.

In its sample, this clonotype was seen many times. The V call is TRBV28, the J call TRBJ2-1; 10 nucleotides agree with TRBD1. Germline loops: CDR1 MDHEN, CDR2 SYDVKM. The V gene end was trimmed by 7 bases and the J gene end by 6 bases; junction bases not matched to a gene: 12. The CDR3 length is 16 residues. CDR3 sequence: CASTIVGTGAPNEQFF. The CDR3 nucleotides read TGTGCCAGCACCATCGTCGGGACAGGGGCCCCCAATGAGCAGTTCTTC.

This clonotype was detected a few times. The chain couples TRBV12-5 to TRBJ2-2, with a weak D call TRBD2 (5 bases). The V end was cut by 7 bases, the J end by 1 base, with 7 bases between. The CDR3 is 13 amino acids. CDR1 is LGHNT, CDR2 FRNRAP, per germline. CDR3 nucleotides: TGTGCTAGTGCCCGGGAGAACACCGGGGAGCTGTTTTTT. It yields the protein CASARENTGELFF.

This clonotype appeared many times. The rearrangement uses TRBV28 and TRBJ2-7, with no clear D. Looked up from germline, CDR1 is MDHEN and CDR2 is SYDVKM. With 5 bases removed from V and 6 bases from J, the gap between germline ends came to 11 bases. The CDR3 spans 12 residues. The CDR3 sequence: CASSPTLVEQYF. DNA for the CDR3: TGTGCCAGCAGTCCTACTTTGGTCGAGCAGTACTTC.

This clonotype was observed a handful of times. The gene calls are TRBV5-5 and TRBJ2-7; 7 nucleotides align to TRBD2. V gave up 0 bases and J gave up 5 bases; unmatched junction bases: 5. This CDR3 has 14 residues. Germline V gene lookup returns CDR1 SGHKS and CDR2 YYEKEE (reference sequence). CDR3 region: CASSLAAGEHEQYF. CDR3 DNA sequence: TGTGCCAGCAGCTTGGCTGCGGGAGAGCACGAGCAGTACTTC.